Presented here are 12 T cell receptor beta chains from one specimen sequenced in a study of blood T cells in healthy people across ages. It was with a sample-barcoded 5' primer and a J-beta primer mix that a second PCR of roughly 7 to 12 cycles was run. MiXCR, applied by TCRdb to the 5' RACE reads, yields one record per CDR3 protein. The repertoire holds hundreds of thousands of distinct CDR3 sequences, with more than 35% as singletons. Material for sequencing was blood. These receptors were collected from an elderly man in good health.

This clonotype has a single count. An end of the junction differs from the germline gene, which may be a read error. The CDR3 here is CAGSLASGPEYEQYF. CDR3 nucleotides: TGTGCCGGCAGCTTGGCCAGTGGACCGGAATACGAGCAGTACTTC. The rearrangement uses TRBV5-5 and TRBJ2-7; the D is unclear. In germline, CDR1 is SGHKS, CDR2 YYEKEE (reference sequence). The CDR3 runs to 15 residues.

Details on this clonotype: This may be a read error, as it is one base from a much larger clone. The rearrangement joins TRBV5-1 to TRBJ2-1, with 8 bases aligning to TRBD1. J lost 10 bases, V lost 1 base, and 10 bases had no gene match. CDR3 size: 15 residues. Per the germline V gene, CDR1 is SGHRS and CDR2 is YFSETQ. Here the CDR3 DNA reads TGCGCCAGCAGCTTGTCTCAGGGGGCGGGATTGGAGCAGTTCTTC. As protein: CASSLSQGAGLEQFF.

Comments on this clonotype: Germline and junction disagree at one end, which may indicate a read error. In DNA form, the CDR3 reads TGTGCTAGCAGTTCTCTCGGTCTCGGGGCTCCCACAGATACGCAGTATTTT. Protein sequence: CASSSLGLGAPTDTQYF. The chain has TRBV7-2 and TRBJ2-3; tentatively, D is TRBD1 or TRBD2 (5 bases each). The CDR3 runs to 17 residues. Germline loops: CDR1 SGHTA, CDR2 FQGNSA.

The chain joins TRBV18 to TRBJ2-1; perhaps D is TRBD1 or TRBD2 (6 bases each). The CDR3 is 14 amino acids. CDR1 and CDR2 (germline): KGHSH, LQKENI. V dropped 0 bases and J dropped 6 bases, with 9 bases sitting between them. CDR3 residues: CASSPPEGVNEQFF. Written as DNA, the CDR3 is TGTGCCAGCTCACCACCGGAGGGGGTCAATGAGCAGTTCTTC.

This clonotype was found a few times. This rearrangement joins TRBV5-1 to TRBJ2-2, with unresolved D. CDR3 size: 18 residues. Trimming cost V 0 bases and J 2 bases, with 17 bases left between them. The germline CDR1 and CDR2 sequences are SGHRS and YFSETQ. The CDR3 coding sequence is TGCGCCAGCAGCTTGGGTCGGGTCCGCGCTCCTAACACCGGGGAGCTGTTTTTT. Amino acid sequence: CASSLGRVRAPNTGELFF.

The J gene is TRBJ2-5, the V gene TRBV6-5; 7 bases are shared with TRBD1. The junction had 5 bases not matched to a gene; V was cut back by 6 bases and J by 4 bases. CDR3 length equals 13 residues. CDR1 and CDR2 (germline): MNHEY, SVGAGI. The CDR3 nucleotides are TGTGCCAGCAGAAAACAGGGGAGAGAGACCCAGTACTTC. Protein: CASRKQGRETQYF.

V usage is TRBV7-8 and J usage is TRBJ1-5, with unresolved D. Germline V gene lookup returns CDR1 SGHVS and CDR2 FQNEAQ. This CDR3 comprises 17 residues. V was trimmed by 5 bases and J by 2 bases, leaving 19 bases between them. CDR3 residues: CASSPPLWARGNQPQHF. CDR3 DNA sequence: TGTGCCAGCAGCCCCCCGTTATGGGCGAGGGGCAATCAGCCCCAGCATTTT.

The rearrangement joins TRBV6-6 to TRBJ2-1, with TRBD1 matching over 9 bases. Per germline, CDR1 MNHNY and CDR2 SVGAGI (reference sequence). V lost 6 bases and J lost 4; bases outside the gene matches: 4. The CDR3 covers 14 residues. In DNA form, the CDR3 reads TGTGCCAGCAGAACAGGGGGCTTTTACAATGAGCAGTTCTTC. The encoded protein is CASRTGGFYNEQFF.

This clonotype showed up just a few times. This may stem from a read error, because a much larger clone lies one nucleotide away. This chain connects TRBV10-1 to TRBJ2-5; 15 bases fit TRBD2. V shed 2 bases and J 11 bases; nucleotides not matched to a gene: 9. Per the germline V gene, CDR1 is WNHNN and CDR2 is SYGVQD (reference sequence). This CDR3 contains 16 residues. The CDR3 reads CASSEIRTSGRDEQYF. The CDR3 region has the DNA TGCGCCAGCAGTGAGATAAGGACTAGCGGGAGGGATGAGCAGTACTTC.

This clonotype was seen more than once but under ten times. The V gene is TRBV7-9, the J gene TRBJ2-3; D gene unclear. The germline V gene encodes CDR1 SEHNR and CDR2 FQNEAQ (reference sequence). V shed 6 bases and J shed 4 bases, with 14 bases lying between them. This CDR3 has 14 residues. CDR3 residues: CASSLPATPDTQYF. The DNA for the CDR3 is TGTGCCAGCAGTTTACCGGCGACCCCAGATACGCAGTATTTT.

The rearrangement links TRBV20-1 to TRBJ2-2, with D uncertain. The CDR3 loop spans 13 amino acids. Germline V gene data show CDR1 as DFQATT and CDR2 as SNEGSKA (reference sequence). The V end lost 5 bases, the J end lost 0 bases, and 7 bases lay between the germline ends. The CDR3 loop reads CSAQLANTGELFF. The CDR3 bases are TGCAGTGCTCAGCTAGCGAACACCGGGGAGCTGTTTTTT.

In nucleotides, the CDR3 is TGTGCCAGCAGCCAAGGATCAGATTGGGAGATCGGCGGGCAGTACTTC. Protein: CASSQGSDWEIGGQYF. V usage is TRBV3-1 and J usage is TRBJ2-7, with D tentatively TRBD2 (5 bases). The CDR3 covers 16 residues. Per germline, CDR1 LGHDT and CDR2 YNNKEL (reference sequence). V was trimmed by 1 base and J by 9 bases, leaving 22 bases between them.